These 18 T cell receptor beta chains were all obtained from the same sample, sequenced in a study of tumor-infiltrating lymphocytes in oesophageal squamous cell carcinoma. Using its own MiXCR run on the PCR reads, TCRdb lists one record per CDR3 protein. The sample shows about 13,000 distinct CDR3 sequences, around 53% of them seen only once. The sequenced sample consisted of blood. These receptors were collected from a female donor with esophageal squamous cell carcinoma.

This rearrangement joins TRBV7-9 to TRBJ2-3, with no clear D. The last part of the DNA fits TRBJ2-2 better; the J call may be wrong. The germline gives CDR1 SEHNR, CDR2 FQNEAQ (reference sequence). The CDR3 contains 15 residues. CDR3 sequence reads: CASSLSQWDTGELFF. The CDR3 DNA follows: TGTGCCAGCAGCTTAAGTCAATGGGACACCGGGGAGCTGTTTTTT.

The V call is TRBV7-6, the J call TRBJ2-5; D may be TRBD1 (6 bases). The end of the DNA fits TRBJ2-1 better, so the J call may be wrong. The CDR3 length is 16 residues. The germline V gene encodes CDR1 SGHVS and CDR2 FNYEAQ. This CDR3 is CASSPRQATSNSEQFF. In DNA, the CDR3 is TGTGCCAGCAGCCCACGACAGGCCACCAGTAATAGTGAGCAGTTCTTC.

Only a few counts were recorded for this clonotype. This chain uses TRBV3-1 with TRBJ2-3; D is perhaps TRBD1 or TRBD2 (6 bases each). The J call could be wrong; TRBJ2-7 is a better fit for the DNA end. This CDR3 spans 15 amino acids. CDR1 is LGHDT and CDR2 is YNNKEL in the germline V gene (reference sequence). CDR3 sequence (DNA): TGTGCCAGCAGCCAAAGGGGGACTCCTGCCTACGAGCAGTACTTC. This translates into CASSQRGTPAYEQYF.

The chain employs TRBV7-2 and TRBJ2-4; unclear D gene. Trimming took 2 bases from V and 7 from J, leaving 6 bases between them. CDR1 SGHTA and CDR2 FQGNSA come from the germline V gene. CDR3 length equals 12 residues. CDR3 DNA sequence: TGTGCCAGCAGCTTAATGTACAACATTCAGTACTTC. Translated: CASSLMYNIQYF.

This clonotype was counted at least ten times. This chain joins TRBV18 and TRBJ2-7, with D maybe TRBD1 (5 bases). CDR1 is KGHSH, CDR2 LQKENI, per germline. The CDR3 contains 13 residues. The V gene lost 4 bases and the J gene lost 0 bases, with 7 bases spanning the gap. CDR3 region: CASSLGASYEQYF. DNA for the CDR3: TGTGCCAGCTCACTAGGGGCCTCCTACGAGCAGTACTTC.

This clonotype was counted many times. This chain joins TRBV5-1 and TRBJ1-4; TRBD1 aligns across 7 bases. The V and J ends lost 0 bases and 12 bases, in that order; junction bases with no gene match: 8. This CDR3 comprises 14 residues. The germline V gene has CDR1 SGHRS and CDR2 YFSETQ. In DNA, the CDR3 is TGCGCCAGCAGCTTGGCCGCAGGGGGGCGAGAACTGTTTTTT. Protein product: CASSLAAGGRELFF.

CDR3 amino acids: CASSYRQGEGYTF. The CDR3, as DNA: TGTGCCAGCAGTTATAGACAGGGCGAAGGCTACACCTTC. The genes are TRBV6-8 and TRBJ2-5; the match to TRBD1 covers 7 bases. The J call is in doubt because the DNA end fits TRBJ1-2 better. The CDR3 is 13 residues long. Looked up from germline, CDR1 is MNHGY and CDR2 is SAAAGT.

As concerns this clonotype: A much larger clonotype is one base distant, so this may be a read error. The gene calls are TRBV18 and TRBJ2-7; D gene unclear. The CDR3 consists of 13 residues. Trimming pared 9 bases from V and 7 bases from J, leaving 19 bases between. Germline CDR1 and CDR2: KGHSH and LQKENI. CDR3 region: CASSLLGYNEQYF. DNA for the CDR3: TGTGCCAGTTCCTTACTGGGCTACAATGAGCAGTACTTC.

This clonotype was seen at least ten times. The V call is TRBV2, the J call TRBJ1-1, with D hard to call. Looked up from germline, CDR1 is SNHLY and CDR2 is FYNNEI. Trimming took off 6 bases at V and 3 bases at J, with 11 bases between the two ends. This CDR3 spans 13 amino acids. DNA of the CDR3: TGTGCCAGCAGACCAGACGGGGACACTGAAGCTTTCTTT. Translated, it gives CASRPDGDTEAFF. Using reference TRBV2 and TRBJ1-1 for the parts outside the CDR3, the full variable domain is EPEVTQTPSHQVTQMGQEVILRCVPISNHLYFYWYRQILGQKVEFLVSFYNNEISEKSEIFDDQFSVERPDGSNFTLKIRSTKLEDSAMYFCASRPDGDTEAFFGQGTRLTVV.

The chain couples TRBV20-1 to TRBJ2-5, with TRBD1 identical over 8 bases. With V trimmed by 4 bases and J by 2 bases, 6 bases remained unmatched. Germline lookup yields CDR1 DFQATT and CDR2 SNEGSKA (reference sequence). The CDR3 extends over 14 amino acids. CDR3 nucleotides: TGCAGTGCTATCTATACAGGGGGACAAGAGACCCAGTACTTC. The encoded protein is CSAIYTGGQETQYF.

This chain links TRBV7-2 with TRBJ2-1; TRBD1 or TRBD2 may be the D gene (6 bases each). Gene TRBJ2-5 matches the end of the DNA better, so the J call may be wrong. Germline V gene data show CDR1 as SGHTA and CDR2 as FQGNSA. This CDR3 spans 13 amino acids. The DNA of the CDR3 is TGTGCCAGCAGCATGGGGGGCCCAGAGACCCAGTACTTC. Amino acid sequence: CASSMGGPETQYF.

In its sample, this clonotype was seen once. This chain links TRBV10-3 with TRBJ2-7; a possible D gene is TRBD2 (5 bases). TRBJ2-1 explains the end of the DNA better; the J call may be wrong. The CDR3 has 15 amino acids. CDR1 is ENHRY and CDR2 is SYGVKD in the germline V gene. The CDR3 here is CAISDVRASGNEQFF. The CDR3 nucleotides are TGTGCCATCAGTGACGTGAGGGCCTCTGGCAATGAGCAGTTCTTC.

J is TRBJ2-3 and V is TRBV7-2; the D is unclear. V was shortened by 5 bases and J by 0 bases, with 12 bases between the two germline ends. The germline gives CDR1 SGHTA, CDR2 FQGNSA. The CDR3 length is 15 residues. The CDR3 reads CASSRAATSTDTQYF. The CDR3 coding sequence is TGTGCCAGCAGCAGGGCGGCTACTAGCACAGATACGCAGTATTTT.

V gene TRBV7-6 combines with J gene TRBJ2-3, with TRBD1 matching over 8 bases. The closer fit of TRBJ2-5 to the DNA end suggests the J call may be wrong. Germline assignment: CDR1 SGHVS and CDR2 FNYEAQ. The length of the CDR3 is 14 residues. DNA for the CDR3: TGTGCCAGCAGCACTCCAGGGGGCGTGGAGACCCAGTACTTC. This gives the protein CASSTPGGVETQYF.

The genes are TRBV6-8 and TRBJ2-1; 7 nucleotides match TRBD1. The CDR3 is 13 residues long. CDR1 MNHGY and CDR2 SAAAGT come from the germline V gene. J lost 8 bases, V lost 5 bases, and 6 bases had no gene match. The CDR3 sequence: CASSTGQADEQFF. In nucleotides, the CDR3 is TGTGCCAGCAGTACCGGACAGGCTGATGAGCAGTTCTTC.

About this clonotype: This CDR3 fails to terminate in the conserved phenylalanine or tryptophan, so it likely reflects a read error. The limits of the CDR3 on the DNA are not certain, so only TCRdb's listed CDR3 is given. V is TRBV11-2 and J is TRBJ2-1; the table names TRBD1, a call not compared with the DNA. Termini included, the CDR3 measures 16 amino acids. Germline values: CDR1 SGHAT, CDR2 FQNNGV. The CDR3 loop is CASSLIDRGVPLHFGN.

This clonotype was detected ten times or more. This sequence joins TRBV24-1 and TRBJ1-1; D possibly corresponds to TRBD1 (5 bases). Germline V gene sequence: CDR1 KGHDR, CDR2 SFDVKD. V dropped 10 bases and J dropped 3 bases, with 8 bases sitting between them. This CDR3 has 11 residues. This chain's CDR3 is CATKGDTEAFF. The CDR3 DNA is TGTGCCACTAAAGGGGACACTGAAGCTTTCTTT.

The chain employs TRBV12-5 and TRBJ2-1; 9 positions agree with TRBD2. The germline V gene encodes CDR1 LGHNT and CDR2 FRNRAP. The CDR3 extends over 16 amino acids. The junction had 10 bases not matched to a gene; V was cut back by 6 bases and J by 4 bases. The CDR3 reads CASGPGSSGGYNEQFF. In nucleotides, the CDR3 is TGTGCTAGTGGCCCTGGGAGTAGCGGGGGATACAATGAGCAGTTCTTC.